The entry below gives a single TCR beta chain sequence along with its context. The CDR3 has 13 residues. Germline CDR1 is LGHNA and CDR2 is YNFKEQ. The V end was cut by 0 bases, the J end by 9 bases, with 9 bases between. This entry belongs to a study of blood T cell repertoires in COVID-19. About the research overall: Researchers got acute and convalescent COVID-19 samples from the United States, Italy and Spain.

Here immunoSEQ multiplex PCR was the method, and the copy in TCRdb shows in-frame clones only, minus some. The table has a few hundred thousand clones, more than 65% seen once. Residents of under 25 US areas, aged about 18 to 100 years, made up the participants. Grouping used clinical history reported by participants in a survey and questionnaire. Each recovered donor of Cohort 3 presented with two negative PCRs, clearance, or symptom resolution. The sequenced material came from PBMCs or T cells enriched from blood (not recorded which). The TCR sequence derives from a man in his forties or fifties who had recovered from COVID-19. The V gene is TRBV4-2, the J gene TRBJ2-1, with D hard to call. The CDR3 is CASSQDPSGEQFF. The CDR3 DNA follows: TGTGCCAGCAGCCAAGATCCTAGTGGTGAGCAGTTCTTC.